These T cell receptor beta chains were read from a single sample in a study of blood T cell repertoires in COVID-19. The method was immunoSEQ multiplex PCR; TCRdb's version includes in-frame clones alone and lacks a portion of them. Seen here are approximately 180,000 clones, approximately 79% observed once, and the top ten hold less than 30%. Sequences were obtained from peripheral blood. These receptors all stem from a woman aged 70-85 years with acute or convalescent COVID-19. Each CDR3 is given with its conserved first and last residue. D genes are given only for firm matches. Rows may omit the clone size; those that give it use once, few, many or a size class.

clone size | D gene | J gene | V gene | CDR3 protein | CDR3 DNA
NA | NA | TRBJ2-7 | TRBV2 | CASQPRGSYEQYF | TGTGCCAGCCAACCCCGGGGCTCCTACGAGCAGTACTTC
NA | TRBD1 | TRBJ1-1 | TRBV30 | CAWSLDRGTEAFF | TGTGCCTGGAGCCTGGACAGGGGCACTGAAGCTTTCTTT
NA | TRBD2 | TRBJ2-7 | TRBV20-1 | CSASSGHTYEQYF | TGCAGTGCTAGTAGCGGGCACACCTACGAGCAGTACTTC
NA | TRBD2 | TRBJ2-3 | TRBV10-3 | CATCSGTSGRCTQYF | TGTGCCACCTGTTCCGGGACTAGCGGGAGATGTACGCAGTATTTT
NA | NA | TRBJ2-7 | TRBV29-1 | CSVVAGVEQYF | TGCAGCGTTGTAGCTGGCGTTGAGCAGTACTTC
NA | NA | TRBJ2-7 | TRBV19 | CASSIGLGSHEQYF | TGTGCCAGTAGTATAGGTTTGGGCAGCCACGAGCAGTACTTC
few | TRBD2 | TRBJ2-1 | TRBV5-1 | CASSPGTSGSSYNEQFF | TGCGCCAGCAGCCCCGGGACTAGCGGGAGTAGCTACAATGAGCAGTTCTTC
NA | NA | TRBJ1-1 | TRBV14 | CASSQTGLIAFF | TGTGCCAGCAGTCAAACAGGGTTGATAGCTTTCTTT
NA | TRBD2 | TRBJ2-1 | TRBV19 | CASSSASGSPYNEQFF | TGTGCCAGTAGTAGCGCTAGCGGCTCTCCCTACAATGAGCAGTTCTTC
NA | NA | TRBJ1-1 | TRBV5-1 | CASSPTGIQNTEAFF | TGCGCCAGCAGCCCCACAGGTATCCAGAACACTGAAGCTTTCTTT
many | NA | TRBJ1-1 | TRBV2 | CASRFQRNTEAFF | TGTGCCAGCAGGTTTCAGCGGAACACTGAAGCTTTCTTT
few | TRBD2 | TRBJ2-5 | TRBV7-8 | CASSLENSGRLRRETQYF | TGTGCCAGCAGCTTAGAAAATAGCGGGAGGCTCAGGCGAGAGACCCAGTACTTC
NA | TRBD1 | TRBJ2-7 | TRBV5-5 | CASRLGQGETYEQYF | TGTGCCAGCAGACTCGGACAGGGGGAGACCTACGAGCAGTACTTC
NA | NA | TRBJ1-5 | TRBV14 | CAMPASLGEANQPQHF | TGTGCGATGCCAGCCAGTTTAGGGGAAGCCAATCAGCCCCAGCATTTT
NA | NA | TRBJ2-1 | TRBV6-5 | CASRVWGGLNEQFF | TGTGCCAGCAGGGTTTGGGGCGGCCTCAATGAGCAGTTCTTC
few | NA | TRBJ1-5 | TRBV6-5 | CASRPGLDQPQHF | TGTGCCAGCAGACCAGGGTTGGATCAGCCCCAGCATTTT
NA | NA | TRBJ1-5 | TRBV12-3/TRBV12-4 | CASSLGTNQPQHF | TGTGCCAGCAGTTTGGGCACCAATCAGCCCCAGCATTTT
NA | NA | TRBJ1-4 | TRBV3-1/TRBV3-2 | CASSQNNRVTNEKLFF | TGTGCCAGCAGCCAAAATAACAGGGTGACTAATGAAAAACTGTTTTTT
NA | NA | TRBJ2-7 | TRBV5-4 | CASSLAYEQYF | TGTGCCAGCAGCTTGGCGTACGAGCAGTACTTC
NA | NA | TRBJ2-5 | TRBV6-5 | CASRFQNNQETQYF | TGTGCCAGCAGGTTTCAGAACAACCAAGAGACCCAGTACTTC
NA | TRBD1 | TRBJ2-1 | TRBV28 | CASRTRRTGLRGSYNEQFF | TGTGCCAGCAGAACTCGTCGGACAGGGCTAAGGGGCTCCTACAATGAGCAGTTCTTC
few | NA | TRBJ2-1 | TRBV7-6 | CASSLANYASYNEQFF | TGTGCCAGCAGCTTAGCGAACTATGCATCCTACAATGAGCAGTTCTTC
NA | NA | TRBJ2-1 | TRBV7-9 | CASSLPLGSGHNEQFF | TGTGCCAGCAGCTTACCCCTAGGGAGTGGCCACAATGAGCAGTTCTTC
once | NA | TRBJ2-1 | TRBV25-1 | CASSDPGASTFYEQFF | TGTGCCAGCAGTGACCCTGGCGCTAGTACTTTCTATGAGCAGTTCTTC
NA | TRBD2 | TRBJ2-7 | TRBV2 | CASRGLLAGAYEQYF | TGTGCCAGCAGGGGGCTCCTAGCGGGGGCCTACGAGCAGTACTTC
NA | NA | TRBJ2-3 | TRBV5-4 | CASREDLGGTDTQYF | TGTGCCAGCAGGGAAGACCTAGGGGGCACAGATACGCAGTATTTT
once | NA | TRBJ1-5 | TRBV6-2/TRBV6-3 | CASSYSSQTRNQPQHF | TGTGCCAGCAGTTACTCGAGTCAGACTCGCAATCAGCCCCAGCATTTT
few | NA | TRBJ1-6 | TRBV12-3/TRBV12-4 | CASSTDRNSPLHF | TGTGCCAGCAGTACAGACAGAAATTCACCCCTCCACTTT
NA | TRBD1 | TRBJ1-2 | TRBV19 | CASSIHQRGTAHYTF | TGTGCCAGTAGTATACACCAAAGAGGGACAGCTCACTACACCTTC
NA | NA | TRBJ2-2 | TRBV14 | CASSYKRTAAGELFF | TGTGCCAGCAGTTACAAGCGGACGGCCGCCGGGGAGCTGTTTTTT
NA | TRBD2 | TRBJ2-3 | TRBV7-7 | CASSPGLAGARDTQYF | TGTGCCAGCAGCCCAGGACTAGCGGGGGCGAGGGATACGCAGTATTTT
NA | NA | TRBJ2-5 | TRBV20-1 | CSAGGLEGETQYF | TGCAGTGCTGGTGGACTGGAGGGGGAGACCCAGTACTTC
NA | TRBD2 | TRBJ2-1 | TRBV5-1 | CASRPGTTSVDEQFF | TGCGCCAGTCGCCCCGGGACTACCTCGGTGGATGAGCAGTTCTTC
once | NA | TRBJ2-2 | TRBV18 | CASSPPSVRTGELFF | TGTGCCAGCTCACCACCTAGCGTGAGGACCGGGGAGCTGTTTTTT
NA | TRBD1 | TRBJ1-2 | TRBV3-1/TRBV3-2 | CASSHRQGDGYTF | TGTGCCAGCAGCCACCGCCAGGGGGATGGCTACACCTTC
NA | TRBD2 | TRBJ2-7 | TRBV10-2 | CASSERASGNYEQYF | TGCGCCAGCAGTGAGAGGGCTAGCGGGAACTACGAGCAGTACTTC
once | NA | TRBJ1-1 | TRBV6-6 | CASSGGAGTEAFF | TGTGCCAGCAGTGGGGGCGCCGGCACTGAAGCTTTCTTT
NA | TRBD1 | TRBJ2-1 | TRBV12-3/TRBV12-4 | CASGQGAVNEQFF | TGTGCCAGCGGGCAGGGGGCAGTTAATGAGCAGTTCTTC
NA | NA | TRBJ1-3 | TRBV30 | CAWSFPLSMERAGNTIYF | TGTGCCTGGAGTTTCCCATTGTCGATGGAGAGGGCTGGAAACACCATATATTTT
once | TRBD1 | TRBJ1-5 | TRBV2 | CASSGNRGDQPQHF | TGTGCCAGCAGTGGAAACAGGGGGGATCAGCCCCAGCATTTT
NA | NA | TRBJ2-2 | TRBV6-5 | CASRITANTGELFF | TGTGCCAGCAGGATAACAGCGAACACCGGGGAGCTGTTTTTT
NA | TRBD1 | TRBJ1-6 | TRBV7-3 | CASSQDRNNSPLHF | TGTGCCAGCAGCCAGGACAGGAATAATTCACCCCTCCACTTT
NA | NA | TRBJ1-2 | TRBV30 | CAWSGQGNYGYTF | TGTGCCTGGAGTGGCCAGGGGAACTATGGCTACACCTTC
NA | TRBD2 | TRBJ2-2 | TRBV18 | CASSPLAGGPKNTGELFF | TGTGCCAGCTCACCACTAGCGGGAGGCCCTAAGAACACCGGGGAGCTGTTTTTT
NA | TRBD2 | TRBJ2-5 | TRBV19 | CASSIGTSGSETQYF | TGTGCCAGTAGTATCGGGACTAGCGGGAGTGAGACCCAGTACTTC
NA | TRBD1 | TRBJ1-4 | TRBV12-3/TRBV12-4 | CASSRIQGEKLFF | TGTGCCAGCAGTCGGATACAGGGGGAAAAACTGTTTTTT
NA | NA | TRBJ1-1 | TRBV7-3 | CASSLTPGAEAFF | TGTGCCAGCAGCTTAACTCCGGGAGCTGAAGCTTTCTTT
NA | TRBD1 | TRBJ2-7 | TRBV5-4 | CASSLGPTGTYEQYF | TGTGCCAGCAGCTTGGGCCCGACAGGGACCTACGAGCAGTACTTC
NA | TRBD2 | TRBJ2-7 | TRBV30 | CAWSPMRGKSSYEQYF | TGTGCCTGGAGTCCCATGCGGGGGAAGAGCTCCTACGAGCAGTACTTC
NA | TRBD2 | TRBJ2-2 | TRBV7-2 | CASSLWGAGGGTGELFF | TGTGCCAGCAGCTTATGGGGAGCGGGAGGTGGTACCGGGGAGCTGTTTTTT
NA | NA | TRBJ1-6 | TRBV6-6 | CASSREQGGYNSPLHF | TGTGCCAGCAGCCGTGAACAGGGTGGCTATAATTCACCCCTCCACTTT